A single sample gave rise to the 14 T cell receptor beta chains below, sequenced in a study of cytomegalovirus exposure and HLA in healthy donors. 13 Jbeta primers and 60 Vbeta primers were used for the PCR. The data were produced by immunoSEQ multiplex PCR, yet TCRdb's version contains in-frame clones alone and is incomplete. Of some 150,000 clones in the sample, approximately 60% are singletons; the top ten hold less than 2.5%. Sequenced: PBMCs. All receptors come from a woman aged 40-49 years in good health and CMV-seronegative.

This clone appeared a few times. J is TRBJ1-1 and V is TRBV18, with TRBD1 identical over 8 bases. V was clipped by 3 bases and J by 3 bases; unmatched bases: 6. Germline lookup yields CDR1 KGHSH and CDR2 LQKENI. The CDR3 is 15 residues long. The CDR3 loop reads CASSPLLTGDTEAFF. The CDR3, as DNA: TGTGCCAGCTCACCCTTGCTGACAGGGGACACTGAAGCTTTCTTT.

A word on this clone: The identical CDR3 is also encoded by other nucleotide sequences in the sample. V and J are TRBV5-1 and TRBJ1-6; D gene ambiguous. This CDR3 is 14 amino acids long. Germline V lookup: CDR1 SGHRS, CDR2 YFSETQ. The V end was cut by 4 bases, the J end by 8 bases, with 13 bases between. CDR3 loop: CASSPRSKDSPLHF. CDR3 DNA: TGCGCCAGCAGCCCGCGGAGCAAGGATTCACCCCTCCACTTT. Full variable domain (missing parts from reference TRBV5-1 and TRBJ1-6): KAGVTQTPRYLIKTRGQQVTLSCSPISGHRSVSWYQQTPGQGLQFLFEYFSETQRNKGNFPGRFSGRQFSNSRSEMNVSTLELGDSALYLCASSPRSKDSPLHFGNGTRLTVT.

The rearrangement joins TRBV6-5 to TRBJ1-5, with 8 bases matching TRBD1. Trimming removed 6 bases from V and 7 bases from J; junction bases left unmatched: 8. The CDR3 sequence is 14 residues long. Germline assignment: CDR1 MNHEY and CDR2 SVGAGI. The CDR3 loop is CASSSGQGGQPQHF. The CDR3 region has the DNA TGTGCCAGCAGCTCTGGACAGGGAGGGCAGCCCCAGCATTTT.

This chain joins TRBV29-1 and TRBJ1-1; possible D gene TRBD1, 6 bases. This CDR3 is built from 13 residues. Germline CDR1 and CDR2: SQVTM and ANQGSEA. Trimming cost V 2 bases and J 7 bases, with 14 bases left between them. CDR3 region: CSVERQATYEAFF. As DNA, the CDR3 is TGCAGCGTTGAAAGACAGGCAACCTATGAAGCTTTCTTT.

The rearrangement joins TRBV5-1 to TRBJ2-7, with D perhaps matching TRBD1 (6 bases). The CDR3 runs to 17 residues. Germline-derived CDR1 and CDR2 are SGHRS and YFSETQ. Deletions cut 0 bases from V and 0 bases from J, with 16 bases between. Written as DNA, the CDR3 is TGCGCCAGCAGCTTGGGGGGACAAGGTTCGAGCTCCTACGAGCAGTACTTC. Translated, it gives CASSLGGQGSSSYEQYF. Complete variable domain (other parts from reference TRBV5-1 and TRBJ2-7): KAGVTQTPRYLIKTRGQQVTLSCSPISGHRSVSWYQQTPGQGLQFLFEYFSETQRNKGNFPGRFSGRQFSNSRSEMNVSTLELGDSALYLCASSLGGQGSSSYEQYFGPGTRLTVT.

The count of this clone is one. This chain uses TRBV9 with TRBJ2-5, with 8 bases fitting TRBD1. Germline V gene sequence: CDR1 SGDLS, CDR2 YYNGEE. V was pared by 4 bases and J by 3 bases, with 5 bases of the junction left unmatched. CDR3 size: 14 residues. The CDR3, as DNA: TGTGCCAGCAGCCGACAGGGGTTTGAAGAGACCCAGTACTTC. Protein: CASSRQGFEETQYF.

The gene calls are TRBV7-2 and TRBJ1-1; D might be TRBD1 (5 bases). V was pared by 2 bases and J by 4 bases, with 8 bases between. The CDR3 spans 13 residues. Looked up from germline, CDR1 is SGHTA and CDR2 is FQGNSA. The DNA of the CDR3 is TGTGCCAGCAGCTTACTCGGGGGCACTGAAGCTTTCTTT. It codes for CASSLLGGTEAFF.

The genes are TRBV28 and TRBJ1-4, with TRBD1 identical over 9 bases. V lost 5 bases and J lost 13; bases outside the gene matches: 8. Germline CDR1 is MDHEN and CDR2 is SYDVKM. This CDR3 region has 13 residues. The CDR3 DNA reads as TGTGCCAGCAGTCCCGGGACAGGGCTAAGACTGTTTTTT. Its translation: CASSPGTGLRLFF.

The rearrangement uses TRBV7-3 and TRBJ1-1; TRBD1 matches at 10 bases. The CDR3 length is 14 residues. The junction had 3 bases not matched to a gene; V was cut back by 3 bases and J by 5 bases. CDR1 is SGHTA and CDR2 is FQGTGA in the germline V gene. The CDR3 here is CASSFDRGRTEAFF. For the CDR3, the DNA is TGTGCCAGCAGCTTTGACAGGGGGCGGACTGAAGCTTTCTTT.

This chain links TRBV13 with TRBJ2-3, with 8 bases matching TRBD1. The V gene's germline CDR1 is PRHDT and CDR2 FYEKMQ (reference sequence). The CDR3 spans 18 residues. With V trimmed by 5 bases and J by 4 bases, 17 bases remained unmatched. The CDR3 DNA reads TGTGCCAGCAGCCGAGGGGGGTGGGGACAGGCGAGATCAGATACGCAGTATTTT. It encodes CASSRGGWGQARSDTQYF.

The chain links TRBV2 to TRBJ1-5, with D unresolved. The CDR3 covers 15 residues. The germline V gene has CDR1 SNHLY and CDR2 FYNNEI. V was trimmed by 4 bases and J by 2 bases, leaving 12 bases between them. CDR3: CASSGEGVGNQPQHF. In nucleotides, the CDR3 is TGTGCCAGCAGTGGTGAGGGAGTCGGCAATCAGCCCCAGCATTTT.

In DNA, the CDR3 is TGTGCCTGGAGTGTACTGGGGGGGATGGGGGCCGAGCAGTACTTC. Its protein product is CAWSVLGGMGAEQYF. The chain carries TRBV30 and TRBJ2-7; D perhaps matches TRBD2 (7 bases). With 0 bases removed from V and 6 bases from J, the gap between germline ends came to 18 bases. The germline V gene encodes CDR1 GTSNPN and CDR2 SVGIG (reference sequence). This CDR3 is built from 15 residues.

The chain couples TRBV2 to TRBJ1-5; TRBD1 might be the D (6 bases). Deletions cut 7 bases from V and 6 bases from J, with 16 bases between. This CDR3 has 14 amino acids. Germline assignment: CDR1 SNHLY and CDR2 FYNNEI. DNA of the CDR3: TGTGCCAGCACAGTGACAGGATGGGGTCAGCCCCAGCATTTT. This codes for CASTVTGWGQPQHF.

The J gene is TRBJ2-1, the V gene TRBV28, with 15 bases aligning to TRBD2. Losses at the gene ends were 5 bases for V and 8 bases for J; bases not matched to a gene: 7. The CDR3 sequence is 16 residues long. Germline V gene lookup returns CDR1 MDHEN and CDR2 SYDVKM. Written as DNA, the CDR3 is TGTGCCAGCAGTACTCGGACTAGCGGGGGGGCCGATGAGCAGTTCTTC. Translation: CASSTRTSGGADEQFF.